Presented here are 13 T cell receptor beta chains from one specimen sequenced in a study of cytomegalovirus exposure and HLA in healthy donors. Both 60 Vbeta primers and 13 Jbeta primers went into the PCR. Repertoires were generated with immunoSEQ multiplex PCR, while TCRdb's copy carries only in-frame clones and drops some. The sample lists approximately 120,000 clones, about 80% occurring once. Sequencing was done on a sample of PBMCs. The source is a woman between 45 and 60 years old in good health and CMV-seropositive.

A few counts support this clone. V usage is TRBV29-1 and J usage is TRBJ1-1, with a possible D match to TRBD1 (5 bases). Germline lookup yields CDR1 SQVTM and CDR2 ANQGSEA. There are 11 residues in the CDR3. V lost 3 bases to trimming and J lost 4 bases, with 6 bases between them. CDR3 nucleotide sequence: TGCAGCGTTGACGGGGGCACTGAAGCTTTCTTT. Translation gives CSVDGGTEAFF.

The V and J genes are TRBV5-8 and TRBJ1-5, with TRBD1 identical over 8 bases. The CDR3 sequence is 14 residues long. The germline V gene has CDR1 SGHTS and CDR2 YDEGEE. Trimming took 2 bases from V and 5 from J; bases not matched to a gene: 3. CDR3 amino acids: CASSFGTGHQPQHF. In DNA form, the CDR3 reads TGTGCCAGCAGCTTCGGGACAGGCCATCAGCCCCAGCATTTT.

The rearrangement links TRBV28 to TRBJ2-1; TRBD1 aligns across 9 bases. The CDR3 sequence is 12 residues long. After removal of 1 base from V and 14 bases from J, the junction contained 3 bases not matched to a gene. Germline V gene sequence: CDR1 MDHEN, CDR2 SYDVKM. The CDR3 coding sequence is TGTGCCAGCAGTTTATTTCGGACAGGGGAGTTCTTC. As protein: CASSLFRTGEFF.

This rearrangement joins TRBV5-1 to TRBJ2-1; 11 nucleotides align to TRBD2. In germline, CDR1 is SGHRS, CDR2 YFSETQ. V was pared by 4 bases and J by 8 bases, with 11 bases of the junction left unmatched. The CDR3 runs to 16 residues. Here the CDR3 reads CASSDGTSGLVDEQFF. In DNA, the CDR3 is TGCGCCAGCAGCGATGGGACTAGCGGCCTAGTGGATGAGCAGTTCTTC.

The rearrangement joins TRBV19 to TRBJ2-5; 8 positions agree with TRBD1. This CDR3 has 14 amino acids. Germline V gene sequence: CDR1 LNHDA, CDR2 SQIVND (reference sequence). After removal of 5 bases from V and 2 bases from J, the junction contained 4 bases not matched to a gene. CDR3 sequence (DNA): TGTGCCAGTAGTGACAGGGGTGGGCAAGAGACCCAGTACTTC. This gives the protein CASSDRGGQETQYF. Supplemented by reference TRBV19 and TRBJ2-5, the full variable domain reads DGGITQSPKYLFRKEGQNVTLSCEQNLNHDAMYWYRQDPGQGLRLIYYSQIVNDFQKGDIAEGYSVSREKKESFPLTVTSAQKNPTAFYLCASSDRGGQETQYFGPGTRLLVL.

Only a few counts were recorded for this clone. The V and J genes are TRBV29-1 and TRBJ1-2; 8 nucleotides line up with TRBD1. The CDR3 contains 13 residues. J was trimmed by 7 bases and V by 4 bases; bases with no gene match: 8. Germline values: CDR1 SQVTM, CDR2 ANQGSEA. The CDR3 spells CSVVAGGIGGYTF. The DNA of the CDR3 is TGCAGCGTTGTTGCAGGGGGCATAGGTGGCTACACCTTC.

This clone was counted a single time. This chain links TRBV6-4 with TRBJ2-3; D unresolved. Trimming removed 0 bases at V and 6 bases at J, with 10 bases between. The CDR3 loop spans 14 amino acids. Germline-derived CDR1 and CDR2 are MRHNA and SNTAGT. CDR3 sequence: CASSDSPGTDTQYF. CDR3 nucleotides: TGTGCCAGCAGTGACTCTCCGGGTACGGATACGCAGTATTTT.

The gene calls are TRBV19 and TRBJ2-7; TRBD1 matches at 8 bases. The CDR3 runs 15 residues. With V trimmed by 1 base and J by 2 bases, 4 bases remained unmatched. From germline, CDR1 is LNHDA and CDR2 SQIVND (reference sequence). The CDR3 DNA sequence: TGTGCCAGTAGTATAGCGGGACAGGCCACCTACGAGCAGTACTTC. Translating it yields CASSIAGQATYEQYF.

The chain combines TRBV27 with TRBJ2-1; TRBD2 aligns across 13 bases. The CDR3 has 14 residues. Germline V gene data show CDR1 as MNHEY and CDR2 as SMNVEV (reference sequence). V gave up 5 bases and J gave up 5 bases; unmatched junction bases: 0. CDR3 protein: CASSGLAGDNEQFF. CDR3 nucleotide sequence: TGTGCCAGCAGTGGACTAGCGGGGGACAATGAGCAGTTCTTC.

V usage is TRBV9 and J usage is TRBJ2-3, with D possibly TRBD2 on 6 matching bases. The CDR3 spans 17 residues. The V end was cut by 1 base, the J end by 5 bases, with 20 bases between. Germline V gene sequence: CDR1 SGDLS, CDR2 YYNGEE. CDR3 in DNA: TGTGCCAGCAGCGTATCCGACTACGGCGGGGTTGGAGATACGCAGTATTTT. Encoded protein: CASSVSDYGGVGDTQYF.

This clone occurred a few times. V is TRBV6-6 and J is TRBJ1-5, with 8 bases that match TRBD1. CDR1 is MNHNY, CDR2 SVGAGI, per germline (reference sequence). V trimming: 7 bases; J trimming: 6 bases; junction bases outside the gene matches: 8. The CDR3 has 14 residues. The CDR3 sequence is CASTRGQGGQPQHF. The CDR3, as DNA: TGTGCCAGCACCAGAGGACAGGGAGGTCAGCCCCAGCATTTT.

There are a few counts of this clone. The chain uses TRBV2 and TRBJ2-1; the D gene is possibly TRBD2 (6 bases). The CDR3 spans 12 residues. Germline V CDR1 and CDR2: SNHLY, FYNNEI. V lost 6 bases to trimming and J lost 8 bases, with 11 bases between them. CDR3 bases: TGTGCCAGCAGACGACTAGTCTATGAGCAGTTCTTC. This codes for CASRRLVYEQFF.

The gene calls are TRBV10-3 and TRBJ1-1, with D possibly being TRBD1 (6 bases). Germline-derived CDR1 and CDR2 are ENHRY and SYGVKD. The CDR3 runs 13 residues. V was cut by 5 bases and J by 1 base, with 8 bases left in between. This chain's CDR3 is CAISRQANTEAFF. CDR3 nucleotide sequence: TGTGCCATCAGTCGACAGGCGAACACTGAAGCTTTCTTT.